This TCR beta chain was found in a study of CD8 T cells in ankylosing spondylitis. Study outcomes and limitations: Seven or eight highly homologous variants formed a TCR beta motif that appeared characteristic of ankylosing spondylitis blood.

Germline V CDR1 and CDR2: SGHRS, YFSETQ. The CDR3 sequence is 16 residues long. V lost 4 bases, J lost 0 bases, and 14 bases lay in between. A single record per CDR3 protein comes from TCRdb applying MiXCR to the 5' RACE reads. The sample lists 250,000 to 350,000 distinct CDR3 sequences, roughly 8% occurring once. This clonotype was detected only a few times. Its target is unknown. The receptor comes from a male donor with ankylosing spondylitis. Sequencing was performed on blood, either unsorted or a sorted T cell fraction (not recorded which). The J gene is TRBJ2-1, the V gene TRBV5-1, with a weak D call TRBD1 (6 bases). CDR3 amino acids: CASSVDRLSSYNEQFF. DNA of the CDR3: TGCGCCAGCAGCGTAGACAGGTTGAGCTCCTACAATGAGCAGTTCTTC.